This T cell receptor (beta chain) appears in the sequencing data of a study of technical replicates of blood from four donors. The trim removed 7 bases at V and 1 base at J, leaving 7 bases unmatched. Germline V lookup: CDR1 WSHSY, CDR2 SAAADI. This CDR3 has 15 residues. Repertoires were generated with immunoSEQ multiplex PCR, while TCRdb's copy carries only in-frame clones and drops some. Of approximately 80,000 clones in the sample, 91% were seen once. This clonotype was obtained from a human donor in good health. The sequenced sample consisted of T cells isolated from PBMCs. V gene TRBV10-2 combines with J gene TRBJ2-5; TRBD2 aligns across 9 bases. CDR3: CASTSSGGFQETQYF. DNA for the CDR3: TGCGCCAGCACCAGTAGCGGGGGATTCCAAGAGACCCAGTACTTC.